The rows below give T cell receptor beta chains drawn from one sample of a study of T cell changes during pregnancy in multiple sclerosis. TCRdb's copy holds only in-frame clones and misses some; the assay was immunoSEQ multiplex PCR. The sample yields tens of thousands of clones, around 90% seen once. Material: peripheral blood, obtained in the third trimester of pregnancy. The receptors originated from a female donor with multiple sclerosis, enrolled in a pregnancy study. Both conserved end residues are part of each CDR3. A D gene is named only where the DNA matches it firmly. Only some rows state a clone size, as once, few, many or a class for expanded clones.

j_gene,d_gene,v_gene,abundance,CDR3aa,CDR3nt
TRBJ2-6,NA,TRBV2,NA,CASSPTPGANVLTF,TGTGCCAGCAGTCCGACTCCCGGGGCCAACGTCCTGACTTTC
TRBJ1-5,NA,TRBV5-1,NA,CASSLTGGWQPQHF,TGCGCCAGCAGCTTGACGGGGGGTTGGCAGCCCCAGCATTTT
TRBJ2-6,NA,TRBV29-1,NA,CSVNTPTGTGANVLTF,TGCAGCGTGAATACCCCAACAGGGACTGGGGCCAACGTCCTGACTTTC
TRBJ1-3,NA,TRBV10-3,NA,CAITNSGNTIYF,TGTGCCATCACCAACTCTGGAAACACCATATATTTT
TRBJ2-3,NA,TRBV18,NA,CASSTQSGYGGDTQYF,TGTGCCAGCTCAACCCAAAGCGGTTACGGTGGGGATACGCAGTATTTT
TRBJ2-5,TRBD1,TRBV29-1,NA,CSVARGLWQETQYF,TGCAGCGTGGCGAGGGGGCTTTGGCAAGAGACCCAGTACTTC
TRBJ1-1,NA,TRBV4-3,NA,CASSHSRGTEAFF,TGCGCCAGCAGCCATAGTCGGGGAACTGAAGCTTTCTTT
TRBJ2-2,NA,TRBV6-5,NA,CASSYYRNTGELFF,TGTGCCAGCAGTTACTATAGGAACACCGGGGAGCTGTTTTTT
TRBJ2-7,NA,TRBV11-2,few,CASTHDTAEQYF,TGTGCCAGCACACATGACACCGCCGAGCAGTACTTC
TRBJ2-7,TRBD2,TRBV4-2,NA,CASSQATRGGAYEQYF,TGTGCCAGCAGCCAGGCTACTCGGGGGGGCGCGTACGAGCAGTACTTC
TRBJ2-2,NA,TRBV6-1,NA,CASIVSSPGELFF,TGTGCCAGCATCGTGTCCTCCCCCGGGGAGCTGTTTTTT
TRBJ2-7,TRBD2,TRBV14,NA,CASSPTSGPSEQYF,TGTGCCAGCAGCCCAACTAGCGGTCCGTCGGAGCAGTACTTC
TRBJ2-7,NA,TRBV27,once,CASSSLEFRGRGFYEQYF,TGTGCCAGCAGTTCTCTTGAGTTTAGGGGTCGGGGGTTCTACGAGCAGTACTTC
TRBJ1-3,TRBD1,TRBV28,few,CASSLFDRVGGNTIYF,TGTGCCAGCAGTTTATTCGACAGGGTTGGTGGAAACACCATATATTTT
TRBJ1-2,NA,TRBV6-5,NA,CASSYQGYGYTF,TGTGCCAGCAGTTACCAGGGCTATGGCTACACCTTC
TRBJ1-1,TRBD1,TRBV10-3,NA,CAIRRPGQNHTEAFF,TGTGCCATCAGAAGACCGGGACAGAACCACACTGAAGCTTTCTTT
TRBJ1-1,NA,TRBV5-5,NA,CASSFGRGRSKAFF,TGTGCCAGCAGCTTCGGCAGGGGAAGAAGCAAAGCTTTCTTT
TRBJ2-3,TRBD2,TRBV4-1,NA,CASSHPGGGGASWDTQYF,TGCGCCAGCAGCCACCCTGGGGGCGGGGGGGCCTCGTGGGATACGCAGTATTTT
TRBJ2-1,TRBD2,TRBV10-2,NA,CASREGSASGGNEQFF,TGCGCCAGCAGGGAGGGTTCGGCTAGCGGGGGGAATGAGCAGTTCTTC
TRBJ1-2,TRBD1,TRBV6-5,NA,CASSYSYNRGFYGYTF,TGTGCCAGCAGTTACAGCTACAACAGGGGATTCTATGGCTACACCTTC
TRBJ2-5,NA,TRBV19,NA,CASSIASRQETQYF,TGTGCCAGTAGTATTGCGTCTCGGCAAGAGACCCAGTACTTC
TRBJ1-3,NA,TRBV10-2,NA,CASSEIGLAGNTIYF,TGCGCCAGCAGTGAGATCGGACTTGCCGGAAACACCATATATTTT
TRBJ1-2,TRBD1,TRBV6-6,NA,CASSLDRVHLDYGYTF,TGTGCCAGCAGCCTAGACAGGGTTCATCTTGACTATGGCTACACCTTC
TRBJ2-6,TRBD1,TRBV27,NA,CASTRIRDRAGANVLTF,TGTGCCAGCACCCGTATCCGGGACAGGGCTGGGGCCAACGTCCTGACTTTC
TRBJ2-3,NA,TRBV2,NA,CASSGPQTDTQYF,TGTGCCAGCAGTGGGCCGCAGACAGATACGCAGTATTTT
TRBJ2-1,TRBD2,TRBV7-8,few,CASSKGSGGNEQFF,TGTGCCAGCAGCAAAGGAAGCGGGGGGAATGAGCAGTTCTTC